The 10 T cell receptor beta chains below all came from one sample that was sequenced in a study of shared clonotypes between healthy human individuals. The table came from immunoSEQ multiplex PCR; TCRdb's copy has only in-frame clones and leaves some out. Among roughly 2.2 million clones, 85% to 95% were seen once, and the ten largest hold about 0.41%. Sequencing was done on a sample of naive CD4+ T cells from PBMCs. Described subset: CD45RA+ positively selected. Source of these receptors: a man aged 18 to 29 in good health. Some clones in this sample may be carry-over from other donors' samples.

The rearrangement uses TRBV1 and TRBJ2-5; the DNA was not compared with TRBD2, the D call given in the table. TRBV1 is a documented pseudogene. CDR3 size: 19 residues. DNA for the CDR3: TGCACCAGCAGCCAAGAAGAGGTAGCGGACTTCTATTGGGGGGAGACCCAGTACTTC. Residues: CTSSQEEVADFYWGETQYF.

Comments on this clone: At the DNA level, this CDR3 is encoded by other sequences in the same sample as well. V is TRBV7-9 and J is TRBJ1-5, with D unclear. V shed 0 bases and J shed 3 bases, with 3 bases lying between them. This CDR3 has 13 amino acids. Germline V gene sequence: CDR1 SEHNR, CDR2 FQNEAQ (reference sequence). The CDR3 loop reads CASSLAANQPQHF. The CDR3 DNA sequence: TGTGCCAGCAGCTTAGCCGCCAATCAGCCCCAGCATTTT.

This rearrangement joins TRBV29-1 to TRBJ2-7, with 7 bases identical to TRBD2. This CDR3 spans 12 amino acids. The trim removed 7 bases at V and 3 bases at J, leaving 6 bases unmatched. From germline, CDR1 is SQVTM and CDR2 ANQGSEA. This chain's CDR3 is CSALGGSYEQYF. The CDR3 DNA is TGCAGCGCCCTGGGAGGGAGCTACGAGCAGTACTTC.

The chain has TRBV19 and TRBJ2-4; D ambiguous. The V gene's germline CDR1 is LNHDA and CDR2 SQIVND (reference sequence). Trimming shortened V by 11 bases and J by 0 bases, and 26 bases separated the two germline ends. This CDR3 is 18 amino acids long. The CDR3 nucleotides read TGTGCCCTATTCCCGGGCCAGTCAGTTCTTCGAGCCAAAAACATTCAGTACTTC. Translation gives CALFPGQSVLRAKNIQYF.

The chain carries TRBV2 and TRBJ2-7; D is perhaps TRBD1 (5 bases). Trimming stripped 6 bases from V and 0 bases from J, with 18 bases between. Germline V lookup: CDR1 SNHLY, CDR2 FYNNEI. The CDR3 has 16 amino acids. CDR3 DNA sequence: TGTGCCAGCAGGGGGCTTTTGCGGCGCAGCTCCTACGAGCAGTACTTC. Its translation is CASRGLLRRSSYEQYF.

The genes are TRBV28 and TRBJ2-1, with no clear D. CDR1 is MDHEN, CDR2 SYDVKM, per germline. The CDR3 is made up of 14 amino acids. The ends were cut back, 7 bases at V and 4 bases at J, with 14 bases in the middle. CDR3 sequence reads: CASTLSSLYNEQFF. In DNA form, the CDR3 reads TGTGCCAGCACCCTGTCATCGCTTTACAATGAGCAGTTCTTC.

The chain recombines TRBV5-4 with TRBJ2-1; a weak D match, TRBD2 (5 bases). Trimming removed 4 bases from V and 5 bases from J, with 19 bases in between. This CDR3 spans 16 amino acids. Germline V gives CDR1 SGHNT, CDR2 YYREEE (reference sequence). CDR3 sequence: CASSPVSGDRDNEQFF. CDR3 sequence (DNA): TGTGCCAGCAGCCCCGTATCCGGGGATCGGGACAATGAGCAGTTCTTC.

The chain carries TRBV2 and TRBJ2-6, with 7 nucleotides matching TRBD2. Trimming removed 8 bases from V and 2 bases from J; junction bases left unmatched: 9. The CDR3 is made up of 16 amino acids. The germline V gene encodes CDR1 SNHLY and CDR2 FYNNEI. The CDR3 protein is CASGGEGGPGANVLTF. The CDR3, as DNA: TGTGCCAGCGGGGGGGAAGGCGGACCTGGGGCCAACGTCCTGACTTTC.

This chain joins TRBV5-1 and TRBJ1-3, with D possibly TRBD1 on 5 matching bases. The CDR3 length is 15 residues. Germline lookup yields CDR1 SGHRS and CDR2 YFSETQ. Trimming took off 1 base at V and 2 bases at J, with 10 bases between the two ends. The CDR3: CASSLSTGAGNTIYF. The DNA of the CDR3 is TGCGCCAGCAGCTTGTCCACAGGAGCTGGAAACACCATATATTTT.

This sequence joins TRBV28 and TRBJ2-4, with 11 bases aligning to TRBD1. Losses at the gene ends were 4 bases for V and 7 bases for J; bases not matched to a gene: 9. The CDR3 totals 16 residues. Per germline, CDR1 MDHEN and CDR2 SYDVKM. Here the CDR3 reads CASSSPAGQGANIQYF. The CDR3 coding sequence is TGTGCCAGCAGTTCGCCCGCAGGACAGGGGGCGAACATTCAGTACTTC.